What follows are 25 T cell receptor beta chains derived from one specimen sequenced in a study of blood T cell repertoires in COVID-19. Sequencing used immunoSEQ multiplex PCR; TCRdb keeps in-frame clones, though not all of them. The repertoire holds about 140,000 clones, with around 78% as singletons. The sequenced material came from peripheral blood. The receptors derive from a woman aged 55-70 years with acute or convalescent COVID-19.

The chain recombines TRBV7-2 with TRBJ2-3; 11 nucleotides align to TRBD2. V lost 5 bases to trimming and J lost 2 bases; unmatched junction nucleotides: 9. The CDR3 sequence is 17 residues long. Germline V gene lookup returns CDR1 SGHTA and CDR2 FQGNSA. Here the CDR3 reads CASSHRASGRSTDTQYF. The DNA of the CDR3 is TGTGCCAGCAGCCATAGGGCTAGCGGGAGGTCCACAGATACGCAGTATTTT.

In DNA form, the CDR3 reads TGTGCCTGGAGTTTGACAGGACGGACTGAAGCTTTCTTT. This gives the protein CAWSLTGRTEAFF. The chain has TRBV30 and TRBJ1-1, with D tentatively TRBD1 (6 bases). The CDR3 extends over 13 amino acids. The V gene's germline CDR1 is GTSNPN and CDR2 SVGIG (reference sequence). Trimming left V 2 bases short and J 5 bases short, with 12 bases between.

This rearrangement joins TRBV10-1 to TRBJ2-2, with D tentatively TRBD2 (5 bases). The CDR3 loop spans 16 amino acids. Germline assignment: CDR1 WNHNN and CDR2 SYGVQD (reference sequence). V dropped 3 bases and J dropped 1 base, with 12 bases sitting between them. The CDR3 DNA reads as TGCGCCAGCAGTGATGGTCGGGGAAGGAACACCGGGGAGCTGTTTTTT. Protein product: CASSDGRGRNTGELFF.

This rearrangement joins TRBV9 to TRBJ2-7, with TRBD2 as a possible D gene (6 bases). The CDR3 has 15 amino acids. Germline V gene data show CDR1 as SGDLS and CDR2 as YYNGEE. Trimming took 2 bases from V and 5 from J, leaving 17 bases between them. The CDR3, as DNA: TGTGCCAGCAGCGTGAGTCTCGGGAGATCCGACGAGCAGTACTTC. This codes for CASSVSLGRSDEQYF.

The genes are TRBV28 and TRBJ2-7; 8 nucleotides agree with TRBD2. Germline V gene sequence: CDR1 MDHEN, CDR2 SYDVKM. V gave up 5 bases and J gave up 7 bases; unmatched junction bases: 7. There are 13 residues in the CDR3. In nucleotides, the CDR3 is TGTGCCAGCAGTCCGGGACTAGGACTTGAGCAGTACTTC. Translating gives CASSPGLGLEQYF.

The V and J genes are TRBV11-1 and TRBJ2-7, with a possible D match to TRBD2 (6 bases). The CDR3 contains 16 residues. Trimming removed 3 bases at V and 3 bases at J, with 18 bases between. CDR1 and CDR2 (germline): SGHAT, FQDESV (reference sequence). The CDR3 reads CASSFGRDRTYYEQYF. The CDR3 region has the DNA TGTGCCAGCAGCTTCGGGAGAGATAGGACTTACTACGAGCAGTACTTC.

V usage is TRBV21-1 and J usage is TRBJ2-5; no DNA check was done on the table's D call, TRBD1. TRBV21-1 is annotated as a pseudogene. The CDR3 consists of 16 residues. The CDR3 bases are TGTGCCAGCAGCAAATTCGCCAGGAACTCAAGGGAGACCCAGTACTTC. It codes for CASSKFARNSRETQYF.

This clone appeared a few times. The V gene is TRBV6-5, the J gene TRBJ2-6; D may be TRBD1 (6 bases). The CDR3 spans 16 residues. V lost 4 bases, J lost 0 bases, and 10 bases lay in between. Per germline, CDR1 MNHEY and CDR2 SVGAGI. In nucleotides, the CDR3 is TGTGCCAGCAGTTTACAGGGTCCCTCTGGGGCCAACGTCCTGACTTTC. Translated, it gives CASSLQGPSGANVLTF.

The chain uses TRBV6-4 and TRBJ2-1; weak D call: TRBD2 (7 bases). The CDR3 contains 15 residues. The germline V gene encodes CDR1 MRHNA and CDR2 SNTAGT. V was pared by 1 base and J by 9 bases, with 16 bases between. This CDR3 reads CASSDWTSGGREQFF. Here the CDR3 DNA reads TGTGCCAGCAGTGACTGGACTAGTGGGGGGCGTGAGCAGTTCTTC.

This clone appeared a single time. The chain employs TRBV3-1 (or the pseudogene TRBV3-2) and TRBJ2-5; 8 bases are shared with TRBD2. Unmatched junction bases numbered 18, after V lost 4 bases and J lost 5 bases. The CDR3 is made up of 18 amino acids. CDR1 and CDR2 from the germline V gene are LGHDT and YNNKEL (reference sequence). The CDR3 protein is CASSLELLAGSRGETQYF. In DNA form, the CDR3 reads TGTGCCAGCAGCCTAGAACTTCTAGCGGGCTCAAGGGGGGAGACCCAGTACTTC.

This chain links TRBV29-1 with TRBJ2-7; tentatively, D is TRBD2 (5 bases). Trimming took off 7 bases at V and 6 bases at J, with 13 bases between the two ends. The length of the CDR3 is 11 residues. Germline V CDR1 and CDR2: SQVTM, ANQGSEA. DNA for the CDR3: TGCAGCGCGCTCCGAGGGTTCGAGCAGTACTTC. It is translated as CSALRGFEQYF.

There are a few counts of this clone. The chain recombines TRBV3-1 (or the pseudogene TRBV3-2) with TRBJ2-1, with D possibly TRBD1 on 6 matching bases. V dropped 0 bases and J dropped 3 bases, with 18 bases sitting between them. CDR3 length: 18 residues. The germline V gene encodes CDR1 LGHDT and CDR2 YNNKEL (reference sequence). In DNA form, the CDR3 reads TGTGCCAGCAGCCAAGAGGGTGCAGGACAGCAAGTCTACAATGAGCAGTTCTTC. This sequence encodes CASSQEGAGQQVYNEQFF.

The chain carries TRBV4-1 and TRBJ2-1; 7 bases agree with TRBD1. CDR3 length equals 16 residues. J gave up 0 bases and V 0 bases, and 2 bases lay outside the gene matches. Germline CDR1 and CDR2: MGHRA and YSYEKL. The CDR3 reads CASSQETGFSYNEQFF. The CDR3, as DNA: TGCGCCAGCAGCCAAGAGACAGGGTTCTCCTACAATGAGCAGTTCTTC.

J is TRBJ2-1 and V is TRBV28, with 8 bases fitting TRBD2. The V and J ends lost 3 bases and 1 base, in that order; junction bases with no gene match: 5. CDR1 MDHEN and CDR2 SYDVKM come from the germline V gene. This CDR3 is 16 amino acids long. CDR3 residues: CASSFGLALSYNEQFF. In DNA form, the CDR3 reads TGTGCCAGCAGTTTTGGACTAGCCCTATCCTACAATGAGCAGTTCTTC.

This chain uses TRBV27 with TRBJ1-1; D is perhaps TRBD1 (6 bases). V shed 5 bases and J shed 0 bases, with 10 bases lying between them. The CDR3 sequence is 14 residues long. Germline V gene sequence: CDR1 MNHEY, CDR2 SMNVEV (reference sequence). DNA of the CDR3: TGTGCCAGCAGTCCCGGACAGATGAACACTGAAGCTTTCTTT. Protein: CASSPGQMNTEAFF.

This chain uses TRBV18 with TRBJ2-3; tentative D call: TRBD1 (5 bases). Germline-derived CDR1 and CDR2 are KGHSH and LQKENI. The CDR3 contains 14 residues. V was cut by 2 bases and J by 6 bases, with 12 bases left in between. Here the CDR3 DNA reads TGTGCCAGCTCACCAATCAGGGTATTGGATACGCAGTATTTT. It encodes CASSPIRVLDTQYF.

The V gene is TRBV27, the J gene TRBJ2-1, with D perhaps matching TRBD2 (6 bases). Germline CDR1 reads MNHEY; CDR2 reads SMNVEV (reference sequence). V lost 2 bases and J 0 bases, leaving 8 bases between the germline ends. The length of the CDR3 is 15 residues. The CDR3 region has the DNA TGTGCCAGCAGTTTAGCGGGAAGCTCCTACAATGAGCAGTTCTTC. Protein sequence: CASSLAGSSYNEQFF.

The chain couples TRBV7-9 to TRBJ2-2; TRBD2 might be the D (6 bases). Germline lookup yields CDR1 SEHNR and CDR2 FQNEAQ (reference sequence). The CDR3 is 18 amino acids. Trimming stripped 5 bases from V and 6 bases from J, with 25 bases between. In nucleotides, the CDR3 is TGTGCCAGCAGCGGAACGGGGACTCGTTTGGGGATCCCCGGGGAGCTGTTTTTT. It codes for CASSGTGTRLGIPGELFF.

The chain has TRBV28 and TRBJ1-1; the D gene is possibly TRBD1 (5 bases). Per the germline V gene, CDR1 is MDHEN and CDR2 is SYDVKM. The CDR3 contains 17 residues. The V gene lost 4 bases and the J gene lost 0 bases, with 18 bases spanning the gap. The CDR3 loop is CASSSGQLPAMNTEAFF. The CDR3 coding sequence is TGTGCCAGCAGTTCCGGACAACTACCCGCCATGAACACTGAAGCTTTCTTT.

The V gene is TRBV3-1 (or the pseudogene TRBV3-2), the J gene TRBJ1-6; no reliable D call. CDR1 is LGHDT and CDR2 is YNNKEL in the germline V gene (reference sequence). This CDR3 is 16 amino acids long. Between the trimmed V and J ends, which lost 1 base and 4 bases, there was a span of 11 bases. The CDR3 sequence is CASSQGEKPYNSPLHF. The CDR3, as DNA: TGTGCCAGCAGCCAAGGGGAGAAACCTTATAATTCACCCCTCCACTTT.

The rearrangement joins TRBV6-5 to TRBJ2-6; D is ambiguous. Germline CDR1 is MNHEY and CDR2 is SVGAGI. V lost 0 bases and J lost 4, with 7 bases in between. This CDR3 is built from 15 residues. CDR3 DNA sequence: TGTGCCAGCAGTTACTCTGTTTCGGGGGCCAACGTCCTGACTTTC. Protein sequence: CASSYSVSGANVLTF.

The chain has TRBV6-6 and TRBJ1-5; D is ambiguous. The germline V gene has CDR1 MNHNY and CDR2 SVGAGI (reference sequence). The germline V and J ends were trimmed by 6 bases and 1 base, with 10 bases remaining between them. The CDR3 consists of 14 residues. This chain's CDR3 is CASRVGGSNQPQHF. CDR3 DNA sequence: TGTGCCAGCAGGGTGGGAGGAAGCAATCAGCCCCAGCATTTT.

The chain recombines TRBV18 with TRBJ2-5, with a possible D match to TRBD1 (6 bases). Germline assignment: CDR1 KGHSH and CDR2 LQKENI. V was pared by 3 bases and J by 5 bases, with 16 bases between. This CDR3 has 15 amino acids. CDR3 amino acids: CASSPLGTRGETQYF. DNA of the CDR3: TGTGCCAGCTCACCTCTAGGGACACGCGGGGAGACCCAGTACTTC.

This chain connects TRBV4-2 to TRBJ2-3; TRBD2 matches 10 bases. V lost 4 bases, J lost 0 bases, and 7 bases stayed unmatched. This CDR3 spans 17 amino acids. Looked up from germline, CDR1 is LGHNA and CDR2 is YNFKEQ. CDR3 coding DNA: TGTGCCAGCAGCCGACTAGCGGGTCCCTCTAGCACAGATACGCAGTATTTT. As protein: CASSRLAGPSSTDTQYF.

V and J are TRBV6-5 and TRBJ1-6; 10 bases are shared with TRBD1. Germline-derived CDR1 and CDR2 are MNHEY and SVGAGI. The CDR3 runs to 14 residues. The trim removed 6 bases at V and 10 bases at J, leaving 6 bases unmatched. CDR3 protein: CASSRDRGRSPLHF. The CDR3 region has the DNA TGTGCCAGCAGCCGAGACAGGGGGCGGTCACCCCTCCACTTT.